Presented here are 15 T cell receptor beta chains from one specimen sequenced in a study of tissue T cells after allogeneic stem cell transplantation. Sequencing used immunoSEQ multiplex PCR; TCRdb keeps in-frame clones, though not all of them. The table lists 15,000 to 20,000 clones, around 70% of them singletons. Sequenced sample: spleen. These receptors were obtained from a female BALB/c mouse in good health. Mouse MHC haplotype: H2-d.

A note on this clone: The gene names given are mouse names. The read is 1 residue too short to cover the CDR3 end, so that end is filled in from the germline J gene. The J gene is TRBJ2-4, the V gene TRBV31; 8 bases fit TRBD1. The CDR3 has 16 amino acids. In germline, CDR1 is GKSSPN, CDR2 SITVG. V lost 1 base and J lost 0; bases outside the gene matches: 6. CDR3 in amino acids: CAWSPGGAASQNTLYF. The DNA read from the CDR3 is TGTGCCTGGAGTCCAGGGGGCGCCGCCAGTCAAAACACCTTGTAC.

A note on this clone: The genes are named according to mouse. The CDR3 extends 1 residue past the end of the read, so its final part is completed from the germline J gene. The V call is TRBV14, the J call TRBJ1-1, with unresolved D. The ends were cut back, 5 bases at V and 4 bases at J, with 9 bases in the middle. CDR3 length: 12 amino acids. Germline lookup yields CDR1 SGHDT and CDR2 FRDEAV. The CDR3 spells CASSPGSTEVFF. The part of the CDR3 DNA that was read is TGTGCCAGCAGCCCCGGCAGCACAGAAGTCTTC.

A single count supports this clone. Gene names are the mouse ones. The CDR3 sequence: CASSSPPGQGAREQYF. CDR3 DNA (partial): TGTGCCAGCAGCTCCCCTCCGGGACAGGGGGCCCGAGAACAGTAC. The rearrangement joins TRBV3 to TRBJ2-7; TRBD1 aligns across 12 bases. Read sequence stops 1 residue before the CDR3 end, and the germline J gene provides the missing end. Looked up from germline, CDR1 is SNHLY and CDR2 is FYNGKV (reference sequence). This CDR3 region has 16 residues. Trimming took 4 bases from V and 7 from J; bases not matched to a gene: 11.

This clone was detected only once. The genes are named according to mouse. The observed sequence ends 1 residue before the CDR3 terminus, with the missing tail filled in from the germline J gene. The gene calls are TRBV19 and TRBJ1-5; D perhaps matches TRBD1 (5 bases). The CDR3 length is 14 residues. Trimming pared 5 bases from V and 1 base from J, leaving 10 bases between. The germline V gene has CDR1 FNHDT and CDR2 SITEND (reference sequence). The CDR3 DNA, read in part, is TGTGCCAGCAGCCCGGACATCAACAACCAGGCTCCGCTT. Amino acids: CASSPDINNQAPL. The CDR3 as a whole reads CASSPDINNQAPLF.

Comments on this clone: The genes are named according to mouse. The read falls 1 residue short of the CDR3 end, and the missing part is taken from the germline J gene. J is TRBJ1-3 and V is TRBV31, with 7 bases lining up with TRBD1. The junction had 1 base not matched to a gene; V was cut back by 5 bases and J by 0 bases. CDR3 length: 13 amino acids. Germline CDR1 reads GKSSPN; CDR2 reads SITVG. This CDR3 reads CAWGDSSGNTLYF. The DNA read from the CDR3 is TGTGCCTGGGGGGACAGTTCTGGAAATACGCTCTAT.

Worth noting for this clone: Genes and germline come from the mouse. The CDR3 end is not reached by the read, which stops 1 residue before it; the germline J gene fills it in. The rearrangement joins TRBV13-2 to TRBJ1-5; 8 bases align to TRBD1. This CDR3 is 14 amino acids long. Germline V gene lookup returns CDR1 NNHNN and CDR2 SYGAGS (reference sequence). The J segment lost 4 bases and the V segment lost 3 bases, leaving 3 bases of the junction unmatched. The CDR3 sequence: CASGGQGWNQAPLF. The sequenced CDR3 bases are TGTGCCAGCGGTGGACAGGGGTGGAACCAGGCTCCGCTT.

On this clone: Gene names and germline match the mouse. CDR3 DNA, as far as it was read: TGTGCCAGCCGTCCGTCCCGGGACGGAGGGAATTCGCCCCTCTAC. This codes for CASRPSRDGGNSPLY. The CDR3 as a whole reads CASRPSRDGGNSPLYF. The V and J genes are TRBV19 and TRBJ1-6, with a weak D call TRBD1 (5 bases). The read ends 1 residue early relative to the CDR3; the germline J gene fills the gap. TRBJ1-6 is filed as an ORF, its function uncertain. Trimming cost V 7 bases and J 7 bases, with 21 bases left between them. The CDR3 has 16 amino acids. CDR1 is FNHDT and CDR2 is SITEND in the germline V gene (reference sequence).

As regards this clone: Gene names refer to mouse genes. The read finishes 1 residue shy of the CDR3 end, and the germline J gene is used to complete it. The chain has TRBV13-2 and TRBJ2-3, with 10 bases identical to TRBD1. This CDR3 is built from 14 residues. The V and J ends lost 5 bases and 5 bases, in that order; junction bases with no gene match: 5. CDR1 NNHNN and CDR2 SYGAGS come from the germline V gene (reference sequence). CDR3 amino acids: CASGPGQGKETLYF. CDR3 DNA (partial): TGTGCCAGCGGGCCGGGACAGGGGAAAGAAACGCTGTAT.

For this clone: Germline and genes: mouse. The observed sequence ends 1 residue before the CDR3 terminus, with the missing tail filled in from the germline J gene. The V and J genes are TRBV13-2 and TRBJ2-7, with a tentative D call TRBD2 (6 bases). The V gene lost 2 bases and the J gene lost 0 bases, with 9 bases spanning the gap. This CDR3 is built from 14 residues. Germline CDR1 and CDR2: NNHNN and SYGAGS (reference sequence). CDR3 amino acids: CASGETGSSYEQYF. The sequenced part of the CDR3 DNA is TGTGCCAGCGGTGAAACTGGGAGCTCCTATGAACAGTAC.

Comment on this clone: Germline and genes here are mouse. The read stops 1 residue short of the end of the CDR3; the missing end is completed from the germline J gene. The chain employs TRBV13-2 and TRBJ2-3; D gene uncertain. The germline V and J ends were trimmed by 5 bases and 0 bases, with 10 bases remaining between them. CDR3 size: 14 residues. From germline, CDR1 is NNHNN and CDR2 SYGAGS (reference sequence). Partial CDR3 DNA: TGTGCCAGCGGGACCGAACCTAGTGCAGAAACGCTGTAT. It yields the protein CASGTEPSAETLY. The whole CDR3 sequence reads CASGTEPSAETLYF.

With regard to this clone: Gene names are the mouse ones. The read finishes 1 residue shy of the CDR3 end, and the germline J gene is used to complete it. The V call is TRBV13-3, the J call TRBJ1-4; D remains ambiguous. Germline CDR1 and CDR2: NNHDY and SYVADS. The V end was cut by 0 bases, the J end by 1 base, with 4 bases between. The length of the CDR3 is 14 residues. CDR3 DNA, as far as it was read: TGTGCCAGCAGTGATGGGAGTTCCAACGAAAGATTATTT. Translated: CASSDGSSNERLF. The entire CDR3 reads CASSDGSSNERLFF.

To note about this clone: The listed genes are named as in mouse. The read ends 1 residue before the CDR3 terminus; that terminus is restored from the germline J gene. The sample has other DNA sequences that encode this CDR3 too. The chain has TRBV13-2 and TRBJ2-1; no clear D. The length of the CDR3 is 13 residues. Trimming left V 0 bases short and J 3 bases short, with 4 bases between. CDR1 is NNHNN and CDR2 is SYGAGS in the germline V gene (reference sequence). The sequenced part of the CDR3 DNA is TGTGCCAGCGGTGATGCAGTCTATGCTGAGCAGTTC. Amino acids: CASGDAVYAEQF. The complete CDR3 sequence is CASGDAVYAEQFF.

As to this clone: Germline and genes here are mouse. The read is 1 residue too short to cover the CDR3 end, so that end is filled in from the germline J gene. This chain connects TRBV16 to TRBJ2-5, with D hard to call. The CDR3 has 11 residues. The V end lost 3 bases, the J end lost 4 bases, and 2 bases lay between the germline ends. Germline V gene sequence: CDR1 SGHSA, CDR2 FRNQAP. CDR3: CASSLEDTQYF. The part of the CDR3 DNA that was read is TGTGCAAGCAGCTTGGAAGACACCCAGTAC.

Turning to this clone: Gene names refer to mouse genes. The read falls 1 residue short of the CDR3 end, and the missing part is taken from the germline J gene. V gene TRBV3 combines with J gene TRBJ2-5; TRBD2 agrees at 12 bases. The CDR3 extends over 15 amino acids. The junction had 2 bases not matched to a gene; V was cut back by 5 bases and J by 2 bases. Germline V gene sequence: CDR1 SNHLY, CDR2 FYNGKV (reference sequence). CDR3 residues: CASSRDWGVQDTQYF. CDR3 bases read: TGTGCCAGCAGCCGGGACTGGGGGGTCCAAGACACCCAGTAC.

With respect to this clone: Mouse germline and gene names are used. The read finishes 1 residue shy of the CDR3 end, and the germline J gene is used to complete it. V is TRBV29 and J is TRBJ1-1; D is unresolved. The V end was cut by 5 bases, the J end by 0 bases, with 7 bases between. CDR3 length: 13 residues. Germline loops: CDR1 MSHET, CDR2 SYDVDS. The CDR3 here is CASSPRQNTEVFF. The part of the CDR3 DNA that was read is TGTGCTAGCAGTCCGCGACAGAACACAGAAGTCTTC. The variable domain in full, with the rest retrieved from reference TRBV29 and TRBJ1-1, is DMKVTQMPRYLIKRMGENVLLECGQDMSHETMYWYRQDPGLGLQLIYISYDVDSNSEGDIPKGYRVSRKKREHFSLILDSAKTNQTSVYFCASSPRQNTEVFFGKGTRLTVV.